These 13 T cell receptor beta chains were all obtained from the same sample, sequenced in a study of STAT5B mutations in CD4+ large granular lymphocyte leukemia. Repertoires were generated with immunoSEQ multiplex PCR, while TCRdb's copy carries only in-frame clones and drops some. This repertoire shows about 29,000 clones, 78% found once; its top ten account for more than 1%. Sequenced: CD4+ T cells from blood buffy coats. These receptors originate from a human donor in good health.

In nucleotides, the CDR3 is TGTGCCAGCAGCAGGGACATACAAGAGACCCAGTACTTC. Its protein is CASSRDIQETQYF. The genes are TRBV11-3 and TRBJ2-5, with D tentatively TRBD1 (6 bases). The V and J ends lost 5 bases and 2 bases respectively, with 9 bases between them. Germline V gives CDR1 SGHNT, CDR2 YENEEA. CDR3 length: 13 amino acids.

The rearrangement joins TRBV5-1 to TRBJ1-4; D is unclear. CDR3 length: 15 amino acids. V was pared by 0 bases and J by 8 bases, with 14 bases between. Germline assignment: CDR1 SGHRS and CDR2 YFSETQ. This CDR3 is CASSLEGREIEKLFF. Here the CDR3 DNA reads TGCGCCAGCAGCTTGGAAGGGAGGGAAATCGAAAAACTGTTTTTT.

The CDR3 region has the DNA TGTGCCAGCAGTTCCCTGAGGGATTCACCCCTCCACTTT. Its protein product is CASSSLRDSPLHF. This chain connects TRBV6-1 to TRBJ1-6; D not certain. Trimming took off 5 bases at V and 8 bases at J, with 10 bases between the two ends. CDR3 length equals 13 residues. Germline CDR1 reads MNHNS; CDR2 reads SASEGT.

The genes are TRBV4-2 and TRBJ2-5, with TRBD2 matching 13 bases. CDR1 is LGHNA and CDR2 is YNFKEQ in the germline V gene. There are 19 residues in the CDR3. V lost 4 bases, J lost 5 bases, and 16 bases stayed unmatched. The DNA for the CDR3 is TGTGCCAGCAGCCCCGGACTAGCGGGAGAATCAGGGAATAGTGAGACCCAGTACTTC. Translation gives CASSPGLAGESGNSETQYF.

V and J are TRBV11-2 and TRBJ2-5, with 11 positions matching TRBD2. CDR1 and CDR2 from the germline V gene are SGHAT and FQNNGV. V lost 5 bases to trimming and J lost 4 bases; unmatched junction nucleotides: 3. The CDR3 extends over 14 amino acids. The CDR3 reads CASSSGLAGETQYF. The CDR3 coding sequence is TGTGCCAGCAGCAGCGGACTAGCGGGAGAGACCCAGTACTTC.

J is TRBJ1-2 and V is TRBV4-1, with D possibly TRBD1 on 5 matching bases. The V gene lost 0 bases and the J gene lost 8 bases, with 10 bases spanning the gap. This CDR3 spans 13 amino acids. From germline, CDR1 is MGHRA and CDR2 YSYEKL. CDR3 sequence: CASSQDPGSGYTF. In nucleotides, the CDR3 is TGCGCCAGCAGCCAAGACCCAGGGTCAGGCTACACCTTC.

There are a few counts of this clone. The chain recombines TRBV6-1 with TRBJ1-1; the match to TRBD1 covers 8 bases. V trimming: 2 bases; J trimming: 8 bases; junction bases outside the gene matches: 4. CDR3 size: 13 residues. Germline CDR1 MNHNS, CDR2 SASEGT. This chain's CDR3 is CASSERGTGEAFF. The CDR3 DNA reads as TGTGCCAGCAGTGAACGGGGGACAGGAGAAGCTTTCTTT.

The chain recombines TRBV28 with TRBJ2-1; 9 positions agree with TRBD1. This CDR3 comprises 17 residues. The trim removed 3 bases at V and 6 bases at J, leaving 12 bases unmatched. Germline V gene lookup returns CDR1 MDHEN and CDR2 SYDVKM. CDR3 nucleotide sequence: TGTGCCAGCAGTTTCCCGATCACAGGGGGCGCCGGCAATGAGCAGTTCTTC. The encoded protein is CASSFPITGGAGNEQFF.

This clone turned up a few times. V and J are TRBV7-9 and TRBJ2-1; perhaps TRBD2 as D (6 bases). CDR3 size: 15 residues. Trimming stripped 5 bases from V and 4 bases from J, with 15 bases between. Germline V CDR1 and CDR2: SEHNR, FQNEAQ (reference sequence). In nucleotides, the CDR3 is TGTGCCAGCAGCCCCCCGCGGGGCCAGTACAATGAGCAGTTCTTC. Translating it yields CASSPPRGQYNEQFF.

V and J are TRBV10-3 and TRBJ2-1; the D is unclear. CDR1 is ENHRY and CDR2 is SYGVKD in the germline V gene. V lost 4 bases and J 4 bases, leaving 8 bases between the germline ends. CDR3 size: 13 residues. Here the CDR3 reads CAISAATYNEQFF. The CDR3 DNA is TGTGCCATCAGTGCGGCTACTTACAATGAGCAGTTCTTC.

The rearrangement links TRBV7-2 to TRBJ2-1; 9 nucleotides match TRBD1. Germline CDR1 reads SGHTA; CDR2 reads FQGNSA. The V gene end was trimmed by 2 bases and the J gene end by 2 bases; junction bases not matched to a gene: 4. The length of the CDR3 is 16 residues. In nucleotides, the CDR3 is TGTGCCAGCAGCTTATCTTGGGACAGGGCCTACAATGAGCAGTTCTTC. Translation gives CASSLSWDRAYNEQFF.

The V and J genes are TRBV28 and TRBJ2-5, with TRBD1 as a possible D gene (5 bases). The last part of the DNA fits TRBJ2-7 better; the J call may be wrong. The CDR3 has 15 amino acids. Germline CDR1 is MDHEN and CDR2 is SYDVKM. This CDR3 reads CASSSRGADSYEQYF. In DNA, the CDR3 is TGTGCCAGCAGTTCAAGGGGTGCAGATTCCTACGAGCAGTACTTC.

In its sample, this clone was seen once. J is TRBJ1-5 and V is TRBV7-8; TRBD1 agrees at 10 bases. Trimming at V came to 0 bases and at J to 6 bases, leaving 8 bases not matched to a gene. The CDR3 contains 17 residues. The V gene's germline CDR1 is SGHVS and CDR2 FQNEAQ. The CDR3 DNA reads TGTGCCAGCAGCTTAGCAGGAACCGGGACAGGGGCTCAGCCCCAGCATTTT. Translating it yields CASSLAGTGTGAQPQHF.